The sample holds many counts of the clone carrying this TCR beta chain. This entry comes from a study of T-cell reconstitution after alpha-beta-depleted transplantation in children. There are 15 residues in the CDR3. V shed 5 bases and J 1 base; nucleotides not matched to a gene: 8. Germline loops: CDR1 SGHDT, CDR2 YYEEEE. Unique molecular identifiers featured in how the TCRbeta library was prepared. One entry per CDR3 protein results from TCRdb running MiXCR on the PCR reads. The data contain some 340,000 distinct CDR3 sequences, 9% to 12% of them singletons. Sequenced material: PBMCs from the stem cell graft donor, taken from the stem cell graft. The clonotype comes from a human donor who donated a stem cell graft to a child with acute lymphoblastic leukemia. The chain links TRBV5-6 to TRBJ2-5; 7 bases agree with TRBD2. Here the CDR3 DNA reads TGTGCCAGCAGGCCCTGGGGGGGTCTCCAAGAGACCCAGTACTTC. This translates into CASRPWGGLQETQYF.